The T cell receptor beta chain under discussion was sequenced for a study of cytomegalovirus exposure and HLA in healthy donors (dated 2017 in TCRdb). Turning to the overall study: According to an earlier analysis of 587 of the donors, 200 million or so T cells yielded 100 million or so unique TCR beta sequences and approximately 300 Gb of sequence data. About 300 gigabases of sequencing data and about 92 million unique TCR sequences made up an early release that covered fewer than 650 HLA-typed donors. Of the roughly 400 genotyped donors, 81% fell in the genetic ancestry cluster associated with self-reported Caucasian donors. The study was designed to test whether signatures of past pathogen exposure could be identified by cataloging public T cell receptors. Using immunosequencing, the study profiled T cell repertoires from 500 to 800 subjects and related those repertoires to cytomegalovirus serostatus. Along with the roughly 670-subject first cohort, a separate validation cohort of around 120 different subjects was used. The study combined high-throughput TCR immunosequencing, statistical association of individual TCRs with disease status, and machine learning to predict cytomegalovirus infection status. To study patterns of TCR occurrence, a later analysis re-analyzed previously published TCR beta repertoires from 666 donors and added high-resolution HLA genotyping. In the later analysis, no new phenotypic data were used to find candidate immune exposures; instead, reliance was placed on TCR beta sequences and their occurrence across donors. In an earlier analysis of around 540 of the donors, high-throughput TCR beta sequencing was used to judge whether each TCR beta V gene segment behaved as functional or pseudogenic. Donor age, sex, ethnicity and CMV serostatus were collected together with the repertoire data. A later genetic analysis used genome-wide SNP genotypes for about three fifths of the 666 donors, treating that subset as a discovery cohort. Every discovery cohort repertoire had been produced on one sequencing platform. Class I and class II HLA loci were covered by the typing at four-digit resolution. Typing coverage differed by locus: A, B, C, DRB1 and DQB1 were typed in about 620-630 donors, DQA1 in 500 to 550, DPA1 in approximately 600, and DPB1 in approximately 450. Because of strong linkage in the cohort, roughly five DR-DQ haplotypes were treated as single units for association and clustering. Among about 390 genotyped donors of the cohort, an average of approximately 240,000 unique TCR beta nucleotide sequences were sequenced per donor, roughly 20% of them non-productive.

In total, approximately 610 healthy bone marrow donors made up the cohort. Cohort members were all nominally healthy when sampled, although unrecorded immune exposures were likely present. The donor tested CMV seronegative and was one of the 352 seronegative cohort members. Each donor provided a peripheral blood sample, and peripheral blood mononuclear cells were used for TCR beta sequencing. The Qiagen DNeasy Blood Extraction Kit was used to extract genomic DNA from the blood cell samples. A note on this clone: Its antigen is currently not known. No base quality information exists; no much larger clone differs at one position.

Libraries were built with the immunoSEQ multiplex PCR assay. The multiplex PCR relied on a mix of 60 forward primers for TCR Vbeta segments and 13 reverse primers for TCR Jbeta segments. The CDR3 region of rearranged TCR beta genes was amplified from genomic DNA by a multiplex PCR assay. The amplified TCR beta libraries were sequenced on the Illumina HiSeq System as 87-base-pair reads. Concerning the study's data processing: A later analysis counted about 80 million unique TCR beta chains across the 550 to 700 repertoires, and around 9.9 million of these chains were shared by at least two donors. Raw reads were error-corrected and collapsed into unique sequences by a nearest-neighbor algorithm in which closely related sequences were merged to remove PCR and sequencing errors. Alignment of CDR3 sequences to IMGT reference sequences was used to assign V, D and J gene segments. For a sequence to be retained, a match of at least six nucleotides was required to both a V gene segment and a J gene segment. A rearrangement counted as productive if the CDR3 had no stop codons and remained in frame with V and J, and every other rearrangement counted as non-productive. Following IMGT convention, CDR3 was defined as the stretch from the second conserved V-encoded cysteine up to the conserved J-encoded phenylalanine. The earlier analysis of some 580 of the donors excluded any sequence lacking an unambiguous match to a single V gene segment. An earlier analysis of some 500 of the donors classified V segments as functional when productive rearrangements were above 56.7% and as segregating when the standard deviation between donors was above 5%. A statistical classification framework was developed to diagnose cytomegalovirus status using the catalog of TCR beta chain sequences. In a later analysis, TCR nucleotide sequences were compared against IMGT/GENE-DB human TR gene sequences so that V and J genes could be assigned. A later analysis assigned CDR3 sequences and most-parsimonious VDJ recombination scenarios with the TCRdist pipeline. In a later analysis, each TCR beta chain was defined by its CDR3 amino acid sequence together with its V-gene family, and reads lacking a unique V-gene family were excluded. In a later analysis, several hundred highly shared, low-generation-probability nucleotide sequences were removed to address suspected cross-contamination and a sequencing artifact. A later analysis calculated a clonal expansion index for each public chain from normalized within-repertoire ranks of inferred template counts. In a later analysis, generation probabilities were computed with a VDJ recombination model fitted to out-of-frame rearrangements, and the resulting probabilities were checked against IGoR. In a later analysis, TCR-TCR, TCR-HLA and TCR-CMV co-occurrence was scored with hypergeometric tests, and a repertoire-size bias correction was applied to TCR pairs. In a later analysis, false discovery rates were estimated by permuting HLA or CMV assignments 20 times. In a later analysis, co-occurring TCRs were grouped using DBSCAN, with TCRdist sequence similarity added in when clustering inside HLA-allele-positive subsets. Repertoires with fewer than 30,000 or more than 120,000 public chains, plus five repertoires with anomalous nucleotide sharing, were excluded from co-occurrence clustering. Drawn from immuneACCESS, this table holds only the in-frame rearrangements with V and J called that TCRdb kept. Clones are partly lost; checked studies trace under half to an unresolved V gene and leave the rest unexplained. That table furnishes V, J and clone size, whereas the DNA furnished D and trimming. The sample records about 150,000 clones, about 80% of which are singletons. The top ten clones comprise roughly 1.6% of the sample.

What the authors observed across the whole study: In vitro tests confirmed that a few of the cytomegalovirus-associated TCR beta chains recognize cytomegalovirus antigens. Only TCR beta chains were sequenced in this cohort, and the absence of alpha or paired-chain data limited detectable features. Most TCR sequences were seen in very few donors, while some public TCRs were found in many individuals. A cluster of highly shared sequence variants was judged likely to be a technical artifact of the sequencing pipeline. Sequencing depth was assumed to be roughly uniform across donors in the presence/absence analyses, though that assumption may not hold. In an earlier analysis of a few hundred of the donors, most TCR beta V segments were observed in productive rearrangements about 87% or about 30% of the time, broadly matching IMGT annotations. The authors suggested that the approach could potentially be generalized to other disease states and immunological phenotypes. When HLA alleles, especially DR and DQ, strongly co-occurred, attributing TCR associations to individual alleles was difficult. CMV serostatus was the only immune exposure information available for the cohort. Because counts were too low, some 16 rarely observed V segments, including chromosome 9 orphons, were excluded from the earlier analysis of some 590 of the donors. Because HLA typing was unavailable for some donors at each locus, only the typed subset was used in association tests. A further reported finding was that TCR beta sequences accurately predicted the HLA-A and HLA-B alleles for most subjects in the first cohort. At a false discovery rate of 0.05, a later analysis linked roughly 17,000 TCR beta sequences to specific HLA alleles. In a later analysis, several top co-occurrence clusters were reported to appear linked to parvovirus B19, influenza, CMV and Epstein-Barr virus. According to a later analysis, TCR association rates differed among HLA loci, with DRB1 alleles showing the most associated TCRs and HLA-C alleles showing the fewest. Linkage disequilibrium might explain the correlated functional status among segregating V segments, but an unknown experimental factor could not be ruled out. V-gene and J-gene trimming of TCR beta chains was associated with a missense DCLRE1C variant in a later genetic analysis, and the association was replicated in an independent cohort. A later analysis found that HLA-associated TCR beta chains were more clonally expanded and had lower generation probabilities than equally common non-associated chains. Most CMV-associated TCR beta chains appeared to be HLA-restricted in a later analysis, and the HLA associations seemed to be driven largely by CMV exposure. The study gave a list of 150 to 200 TCR beta chains associated with cytomegalovirus. In both the original and validation cohorts, the classifier was reported to diagnose cytomegalovirus status with high specificity and sensitivity. A later genetic analysis reported fewer N-insertions in productive TCRs among donors in an Asian-associated ancestry cluster than the roughly 700-donor mean.

The clonotype originates from a man aged 35-49 years in good health and CMV-seronegative. Sequenced: PBMCs.

The DNA sequence follows: TGCGCCAGCAGCTGGGGGACTAGCGGGAGGAGGGGCCAAGAGACCCAGTACTTC. The translation is CASSWGTSGRRGQETQYF. The chain joins TRBV5-1 to TRBJ2-5; TRBD2 lines up with 15 middle nucleotides. The CDR3 measures 18 amino acids from cysteine to phenylalanine. The retained sequence is limited to the CDR3, 54 bases, with the frame set at the first base. CDR1 SGHRS and CDR2 YFSETQ are derived from the germline V gene. V is trimmed back by 3 bases and J by 1 base, and the junction contains 7 bases that no gene match accounts for.